The subject of this entry is one T cell receptor beta chain. Its antigen remains unknown. This entry is derived from a study of cytomegalovirus exposure and HLA in healthy donors. Study-wide results and caveats: The study dropped some indistinguishable V segments, TRBV6-2 and TRBV6-3 among them. Relative to the approximately 670-donor mean, N-insertions were reportedly fewer in an Asian-associated ancestry cluster in a later analysis.

The study ran its PCR with 60 Vbeta and 13 Jbeta primers. TCRdb keeps only in-frame clones here, not all; method: immunoSEQ multiplex PCR. The sample data list tens of thousands of clones. This CDR3 has 16 residues. Germline CDR1 MNHNY, CDR2 SVGAGI (reference sequence). J was trimmed by 6 bases and V by 4 bases; bases with no gene match: 7. Sequencing was performed on PBMCs. The sequence was obtained from a female donor in good health and CMV-seropositive. This chain links TRBV6-6 with TRBJ2-3, with 13 bases lining up with TRBD2. In DNA form, the CDR3 reads TGTGCCAGCAGTTTACGACTAGCGGGAGGTGCGGATACGCAGTATTTT. It encodes CASSLRLAGGADTQYF.